This T cell receptor beta chain was recovered during a study of cytomegalovirus exposure and HLA in healthy donors (dated by TCRdb to 2017 to 2019). Background on the whole study: An earlier analysis of some 500 of the donors reported 250 to 350 Gb of sequence data and more than 90 million unique TCR beta sequences from roughly 180 million T cells. The study profiled the T cell repertoires of approximately 700 subjects by immunosequencing and related them to cytomegalovirus serostatus. Donor age, sex, ethnicity and CMV serostatus were compiled together with the repertoire data. The aim of the study was to test whether cataloging public T cell receptors could identify signatures of past pathogen exposure. Typing coverage varied by locus: roughly 620-640 donors for A, B, C, DRB1 and DQB1; some 520 for DQA1; 606 for DPA1; under 490 for DPB1. To predict cytomegalovirus infection status, the study combined high-throughput TCR immunosequencing, statistical association of individual TCRs with disease status, and machine learning. Several DR-DQ haplotypes were handled as single units for association and clustering, since linkage in the cohort was strong. Of the 350 to 450 genotyped donors, 75% to 85% were placed in the genetic ancestry cluster associated with self-reported Caucasian donors. Among 300 to 500 genotyped donors of the cohort, an average of roughly 230,000 unique TCR beta nucleotide sequences was sequenced per donor, of which 15% to 20% were non-productive. In an earlier analysis of about 590 of the donors, high-throughput TCR beta sequencing was used to judge whether each TCR beta V gene segment behaved as functional or pseudogenic. All discovery cohort repertoires had been generated on a single sequencing platform. In addition to the first cohort of approximately 650 subjects, a separate validation cohort of 100 to 150 different subjects was used. Rather than drawing on any new phenotypic data, the later analysis identified candidate immune exposures from TCR beta sequences and the way those sequences occurred across donors. HLA typing included class I and class II loci at four-digit resolution. A later genetic analysis used genome-wide SNP genotypes for about 60% of the roughly 700 donors, treating that subset as a discovery cohort. A later analysis re-examined previously published TCR beta repertoires from over 500 donors and added high-resolution HLA genotyping to investigate patterns of TCR occurrence. An early release that covered some 630 HLA-typed donors contained approximately 300 gigabases of sequencing data and 85 million to 100 million unique TCR sequences.

V is trimmed back by 0 bases and J by 6 bases, and the junction contains 8 bases that no gene match accounts for. The CDR3 numbers 17 residues from cysteine through phenylalanine. Of all the DNA, just the CDR3 is kept, 51 bases in frame from base 1. The CDR1 and CDR2 encoded by the germline V gene are SGHTA and FQGNSA. Findings and caveats that apply to the study as a whole: Three of the identified cytomegalovirus-associated TCR beta chains were confirmed in vitro to be specific for cytomegalovirus antigens. In a later genetic analysis, a missense DCLRE1C variant was associated with V-gene and J-gene trimming of TCR beta chains, and the association was replicated in an independent cohort. A later analysis associated 16,951 TCR beta sequences with specific HLA alleles at a false discovery rate of 0.05. The study gave a list of more than 150 TCR beta chains associated with cytomegalovirus. Assigning TCR associations to individual alleles was difficult when HLA alleles, especially DR and DQ, strongly co-occurred. A later genetic analysis reported fewer N-insertions in productive TCRs among donors in an Asian-associated ancestry cluster than the approximately 700-donor mean. Only TCR beta chains were sequenced in this cohort, and the absence of alpha or paired-chain data limited detectable features. For the cohort, immune exposure information was limited to CMV serostatus. A later analysis found that TCR association rates varied across HLA loci, with DRB1 alleles showing the most associated TCRs and HLA-C alleles the fewest. The 87-base-pair reads could not distinguish some IMGT-functional V segments, including TRBV6-2 and TRBV6-3, so those segments were excluded. In a later analysis, most CMV-associated TCR beta chains were found to appear HLA-restricted, with HLA associations seemingly driven largely by CMV exposure. In an earlier analysis of approximately 590 of the donors, most TCR beta V segments were observed in productive rearrangements about 90% or about 30% of the time, broadly matching IMGT annotations. Presence/absence analyses assumed roughly uniform sequencing depth across donors, an assumption that may not hold. In both the original and validation cohorts, the classifier was reported to diagnose cytomegalovirus status with high specificity and sensitivity. Some 16 rarely observed V segments, including chromosome 9 orphons, were excluded from the earlier analysis of a few hundred of the donors because counts were too low. Most TCR sequences were observed very rarely across donors, whereas some public TCRs were present in many individuals. The sequencing pipeline was judged likely to have produced a cluster of highly shared sequence variants as a technical artifact. The authors suggested that the approach could potentially be generalized to other disease states and immunological phenotypes. Correlated functional status among segregating V segments might reflect linkage disequilibrium, but an unknown experimental factor could not be ruled out. In a later analysis, HLA-associated TCR beta chains showed more clonal expansion and lower generation probabilities than non-associated chains that were equally common. In a later analysis, several top co-occurrence clusters were reported to appear linked to parvovirus B19, influenza, CMV and Epstein-Barr virus. HLA typing was unavailable for some donors at each locus, so association tests used only the typed subset. A further reported finding was that TCR beta sequences accurately predicted the HLA-A and HLA-B alleles for most subjects in the first cohort.

Libraries were built with the immunoSEQ multiplex PCR assay. The multiplex PCR relied on a mix of 60 forward primers for TCR Vbeta segments and 13 reverse primers for TCR Jbeta segments. Amplification of the CDR3 region of rearranged TCR beta genes was performed with a multiplex PCR assay on genomic DNA. On the Illumina HiSeq System, the amplified TCR beta libraries were sequenced as 87-base-pair reads. The study's own analysis went as follows. A later analysis counted about 80 million unique TCR beta chains across the 640 or so repertoires, and approximately 11 million of these chains were shared by at least two donors. Raw reads were error-corrected and collapsed into unique sequences by a nearest-neighbor algorithm in which closely related sequences were merged to remove PCR and sequencing errors. Alignment of CDR3 sequences to IMGT reference sequences was used to assign V, D and J gene segments. Each retained sequence needed at least a six-nucleotide match to both a V gene segment and a J gene segment. A rearrangement counted as productive if the CDR3 had no stop codons and remained in frame with V and J, and every other rearrangement counted as non-productive. Following IMGT convention, CDR3 was defined as the stretch from the second conserved V-encoded cysteine up to the conserved J-encoded phenylalanine. In an earlier analysis of 500 to 650 of the donors, sequences lacking an unambiguous match to a single V gene segment were excluded. In an earlier analysis of several hundred of the donors, V segments were called functional above 56.7% productive rearrangements and were called segregating when the between-donor standard deviation exceeded 5%. A statistical classification framework was built to diagnose cytomegalovirus status from the catalog of TCR beta chain sequences. In a later analysis, V and J genes were assigned by comparing TCR nucleotide sequences against IMGT/GENE-DB human TR gene sequences. A later analysis assigned CDR3 sequences and most-parsimonious VDJ recombination scenarios with the TCRdist pipeline. In a later analysis, each TCR beta chain was defined by its CDR3 amino acid sequence together with its V-gene family, and reads lacking a unique V-gene family were excluded. As a way to deal with suspected cross-contamination and a sequencing artifact, a later analysis dropped 592 nucleotide sequences that were highly shared and had low generation probability. For each public chain, a later analysis derived a clonal expansion index from normalized ranks of inferred template counts within each repertoire. A later analysis computed generation probabilities with a VDJ recombination model fitted to out-of-frame rearrangements, and checked the results against IGoR. In a later analysis, hypergeometric tests were used to score TCR-TCR, TCR-HLA and TCR-CMV co-occurrence, with a repertoire-size bias correction applied to TCR pairs. False discovery rates were estimated in a later analysis by permuting HLA or CMV assignments 20 times. A later analysis grouped co-occurring TCRs with DBSCAN, adding TCRdist sequence similarity when clustering within HLA-allele-positive subsets. Co-occurrence clustering excluded repertoires with fewer than 30,000 or more than 120,000 public chains, plus five with anomalous nucleotide sharing. TCRdb took this table from immuneACCESS and kept in-frame rearrangements with V and J called. Such tables lack part of the clones; where checked against another copy, unresolved V genes explain under half of the gap, and the rest is unexplained. From that table come the V and J calls and clone size; the DNA was used to work out D and trimming. Recorded for this sample are some 180,000 clones; roughly 80% of them occurred a single time. The top ten clones comprise around 1.7% of the sample.

The cohort consisted of hundreds of healthy bone marrow donors. All cohort members were sampled while nominally healthy, although unrecorded immune exposures were likely present. The donor was CMV seronegative and was included in the group of approximately 350 seronegative cohort members. Each donor provided a peripheral blood sample, and peripheral blood mononuclear cells were used for TCR beta sequencing. The Qiagen DNeasy Blood Extraction Kit was used to extract genomic DNA from the blood cell samples. Remarks on this clone: Its antigen target is currently unknown. Base quality data are lacking; no much larger clone is found one base away.

The receptor was isolated from a woman under 30 in good health and CMV-seronegative. The V and J segments used are TRBV7-2 and TRBJ2-2; 9 middle bases align to TRBD2. Sample: PBMCs. The CDR3 protein sequence reads: CASSLARAGGFSGELFF. The nucleotides are TGTGCCAGCAGCTTAGCTCGTGCGGGAGGGTTTTCCGGGGAGCTGTTTTTT.